The text below deals with one TCR beta chain. The target antigen is unknown. This entry is derived from a study of brain metastases from non-small cell lung cancer. Study-wide results and caveats: Metastases had sparse T cells but largely shared repertoires with primaries. Compared with primary tumors, brain metastases showed less T-cell infiltration. T-cell clones appeared expanded in about two thirds of brain metastases relative to matched primary tumors.

Generated by immunoSEQ multiplex PCR, the TCRdb table keeps only in-frame clones and is missing some. The repertoire holds about 4,300 clones, nearly 90% seen once, with roughly 3.3% in the top ten. V shed 4 bases, J shed 5 bases, and the junction held 8 bases outside the gene matches. The CDR3 loop spans 14 amino acids. CDR1 and CDR2 (germline): LGHDT, YNNKEL (reference sequence). Sequenced: primary lung tumor tissue. This TCR was sampled from a donor aged 40 or older with non-small cell lung cancer. The chain is built from TRBV3-1 (or the pseudogene TRBV3-2) and TRBJ2-7, with TRBD2 matching over 7 bases. The DNA of the CDR3 is TGTGCCAGCAGCCCGTCTACTAGCGCCGACGAGCAGTACTTC. Its translation is CASSPSTSADEQYF.